This T cell receptor beta chain was recorded in a study of Graves' ophthalmopathy and Graves' hyperthyroidism. With V trimmed by 5 bases and J by 0 bases, 10 bases remained unmatched. The CDR3 sequence is 17 residues long. Per the germline V gene, CDR1 is SEHNR and CDR2 is FQNEAQ (reference sequence). Amplification of TCR beta CDR3 regions used RNA transcripts. The authors performed first-round RT-PCR with HTBI primers and then a second-round multiplex PCR. TCRdb passed the multiplex PCR reads through MiXCR, listing each CDR3 protein once. This table has around 1.1 million distinct CDR3 sequences, approximately 35% appearing once. Other autoimmune diseases, uncontrolled infections, pregnancy or lactation led to the exclusion of patients.

V is TRBV7-9 and J is TRBJ1-3; 7 nucleotides line up with TRBD1. This receptor was obtained from an adult man with Graves' hyperthyroidism. Sequenced: peripheral blood or thyroid tissue (not recorded which). CDR3: CASSPLQGQTSGNTIYF. The CDR3 DNA follows: TGTGCCAGCAGCCCGCTCCAGGGACAGACCTCTGGAAACACCATATATTTT. The variable domain in full, with the rest retrieved from reference TRBV7-9 and TRBJ1-3, is DTGVSQNPRHKITKRGQNVTFRCDPISEHNRLYWYRQTLGQGPEFLTYFQNEAQLEKSRLLSDRFSAERPKGSFSTLEIQRTEQGDSAMYLCASSPLQGQTSGNTIYFGEGSWLTVV.